These T cell receptor beta chains were read from a single sample in a study of immune evolution from preneoplasia to lung adenocarcinoma. Sequencing was performed with immunoSEQ multiplex PCR; in TCRdb, only in-frame clones are kept and a portion is missing. The table has about 4,000 clones, around 77% seen once. The sample consisted of FFPE adjacent normal lung tissue. These receptors were taken from a person aged 60 to 85 with lung adenocarcinoma. The CDR3 runs from the conserved cysteine through the conserved F or W. D genes are given only for firm matches. The listing skips clone size in some rows; elsewhere it reads once, few, many or a size class.

d_gene: TRBD1; j_gene: TRBJ1-4; abundance: -; v_gene: TRBV28; CDR3nt: TGTGCCAGCAGGAAACAGGGGGCGTGGGGTGAAAAACTGTTTTTT; CDR3aa: CASRKQGAWGEKLFF
d_gene: TRBD1; j_gene: TRBJ2-7; abundance: -; v_gene: TRBV5-4; CDR3nt: TGTGCCAGCAGCCTGACAGGGCCGGGCGAGCAGTACTTC; CDR3aa: CASSLTGPGEQYF
d_gene: -; j_gene: TRBJ1-5; abundance: -; v_gene: TRBV30; CDR3nt: TGTGCCTGGAGAGGACAGCCTAGCAATCAGCCCCAGCATTTT; CDR3aa: CAWRGQPSNQPQHF
d_gene: -; j_gene: TRBJ2-5; abundance: -; v_gene: TRBV4-2; CDR3nt: TGTGCCAGCAGCCAAGAGGAAGGGCAAGAGACCCAGTACTTC; CDR3aa: CASSQEEGQETQYF
d_gene: TRBD1; j_gene: TRBJ2-5; abundance: once; v_gene: TRBV11-2; CDR3nt: TGTGCCAGCAGCTTAGGGACAGGGGGGCGAGAGACCCAGTACTTC; CDR3aa: CASSLGTGGRETQYF
d_gene: -; j_gene: TRBJ2-7; abundance: -; v_gene: TRBV2; CDR3nt: TGTGCCATATCGACTGGATCCTACGAGCAGTACTTC; CDR3aa: CAISTGSYEQYF
d_gene: TRBD1; j_gene: TRBJ1-1; abundance: -; v_gene: TRBV6-6; CDR3nt: TGTGCCAGCAGCCGGGACAGGGGTTCCACTGAAGCTTTCTTT; CDR3aa: CASSRDRGSTEAFF
d_gene: -; j_gene: TRBJ1-4; abundance: -; v_gene: TRBV19; CDR3nt: TGTGCCAGTAGTATCCAGGGTCCCACTAATGAAAAACTGTTTTTT; CDR3aa: CASSIQGPTNEKLFF
d_gene: -; j_gene: TRBJ1-1; abundance: -; v_gene: TRBV11-1; CDR3nt: TGTGCCAGCAGCCCTAGTGAGGGCACTGAAGCTTTCTTT; CDR3aa: CASSPSEGTEAFF
d_gene: TRBD1; j_gene: TRBJ1-2; abundance: -; v_gene: TRBV29-1; CDR3nt: TGCAGCGTTGAGGGGACAGGGGCTGGCTACACCTTC; CDR3aa: CSVEGTGAGYTF
d_gene: -; j_gene: TRBJ1-1; abundance: -; v_gene: TRBV7-8; CDR3nt: TGTGCCAGCAGCTTAGCAGGCGGGGGCGGAACTGAAGCTTTCTTT; CDR3aa: CASSLAGGGGTEAFF
d_gene: -; j_gene: TRBJ2-2; abundance: -; v_gene: TRBV13; CDR3nt: TGTGCCAGCAGCTTGCCCGCGAACACCGGGGAGCTGTTTTTT; CDR3aa: CASSLPANTGELFF
d_gene: -; j_gene: TRBJ1-6; abundance: few; v_gene: TRBV30; CDR3nt: TGTGCCTGGACGGGTAGGGGCAATTCACCCCTCCACTTT; CDR3aa: CAWTGRGNSPLHF
d_gene: -; j_gene: TRBJ2-3; abundance: few; v_gene: TRBV5-4; CDR3nt: TGTGCCAGCAGCCAGACCCTAGATACGCAGTATTTT; CDR3aa: CASSQTLDTQYF
d_gene: TRBD1; j_gene: TRBJ2-5; abundance: -; v_gene: TRBV6-1; CDR3nt: TGTGCCAGCCACAGGACAGGGGTCACCCAAGAGACCCAGTACTTC; CDR3aa: CASHRTGVTQETQYF
d_gene: -; j_gene: TRBJ1-5; abundance: once; v_gene: TRBV6-1; CDR3nt: TGTGCCAGCAGGGAATATTCTCAGCCCCAGCATTTT; CDR3aa: CASREYSQPQHF
d_gene: -; j_gene: TRBJ1-2; abundance: -; v_gene: TRBV27; CDR3nt: TGTGCCAGCAGTTTTAGTCTCGAGACAGGCGGTGGCTACACCTTC; CDR3aa: CASSFSLETGGGYTF
d_gene: TRBD2; j_gene: TRBJ2-1; abundance: -; v_gene: TRBV6-1; CDR3nt: TGTGCCAGCAGTGAAGTAATAGCGGGAGGCGGTTTGGATGAGCAGTTCTTC; CDR3aa: CASSEVIAGGGLDEQFF
d_gene: -; j_gene: TRBJ1-5; abundance: few; v_gene: TRBV19; CDR3nt: TGTGCCAGTAGTATCTCGGTTAGTAGGACGGAGCAGCCCCAGCATTTT; CDR3aa: CASSISVSRTEQPQHF
d_gene: -; j_gene: TRBJ2-7; abundance: -; v_gene: TRBV18; CDR3nt: TGTGCCAGCTATAGAAACCCCCAAGGGTACTTC; CDR3aa: CASYRNPQGYF
d_gene: TRBD1; j_gene: TRBJ1-2; abundance: -; v_gene: TRBV5-1; CDR3nt: TGCGCCAGCAGCTTGGATGGACAGGGGTACTATGGCTACACCTTC; CDR3aa: CASSLDGQGYYGYTF
d_gene: -; j_gene: TRBJ1-3; abundance: -; v_gene: TRBV11-3; CDR3nt: TGTGCCAGCAGCTCACTATCTGGAAACACCATATATTTT; CDR3aa: CASSSLSGNTIYF
d_gene: -; j_gene: TRBJ2-7; abundance: few; v_gene: TRBV2; CDR3nt: TGTGCCAGCAGTGACCAGCTTTCCTACGAGCAGTACTTC; CDR3aa: CASSDQLSYEQYF
d_gene: -; j_gene: TRBJ2-1; abundance: -; v_gene: TRBV2; CDR3nt: TGTGCCAGCTGGGACGGAGGCTACAATGAACAGTTCTTC; CDR3aa: CASWDGGYNEQFF